This T cell receptor beta chain originates from a study of T cell changes during pregnancy in multiple sclerosis. The CDR3 has 15 residues. Per the germline V gene, CDR1 is SGHTA and CDR2 is FQGNSA. After removal of 1 base from V and 6 bases from J, the junction contained 8 bases not matched to a gene. Libraries were prepared by immunoSEQ multiplex PCR; TCRdb keeps only in-frame clonotypes and omits some of them. The sample consists of about 40,000 clones, approximately 88% of them appearing once. This specimen consisted of peripheral blood, obtained in the first trimester of pregnancy. The V gene is TRBV7-2, the J gene TRBJ2-7, with 8 bases identical to TRBD1. The receptor was derived from a female donor in good health, enrolled as a control in a pregnancy study. CDR3 DNA: TGTGCCAGCAGCTTAGGTAGGGACAGGACGGGCGAGCAGTACTTC. Protein sequence: CASSLGRDRTGEQYF.